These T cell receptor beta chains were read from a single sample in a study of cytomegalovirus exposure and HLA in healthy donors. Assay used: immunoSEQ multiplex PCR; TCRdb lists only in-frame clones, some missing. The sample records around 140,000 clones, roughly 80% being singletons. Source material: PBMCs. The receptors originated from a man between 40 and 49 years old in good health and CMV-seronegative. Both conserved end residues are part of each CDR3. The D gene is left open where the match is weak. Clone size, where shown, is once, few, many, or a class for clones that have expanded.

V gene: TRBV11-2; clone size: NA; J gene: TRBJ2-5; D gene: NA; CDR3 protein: CASSGDSLAGTQYF; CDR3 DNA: TGTGCCAGCAGCGGGGACTCGCTCGCAGGGACCCAGTACTTC
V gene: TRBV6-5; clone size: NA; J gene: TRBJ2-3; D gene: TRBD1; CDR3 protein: CASRNDRGGTDTQYF; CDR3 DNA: TGTGCCAGCAGAAACGACAGGGGAGGAACAGATACGCAGTATTTT
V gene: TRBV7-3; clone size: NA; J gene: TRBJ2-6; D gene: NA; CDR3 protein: CASRSDIAGANVLTF; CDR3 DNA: TGTGCCAGCAGAAGTGACATAGCTGGGGCCAACGTCCTGACTTTC
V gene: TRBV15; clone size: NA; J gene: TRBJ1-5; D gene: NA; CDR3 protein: CATSNPPARESNQPQHF; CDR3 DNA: TGTGCCACCAGCAACCCACCAGCGAGGGAGAGCAATCAGCCCCAGCATTTT
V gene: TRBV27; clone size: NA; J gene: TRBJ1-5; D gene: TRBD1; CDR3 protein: CASREQGAGQPQHF; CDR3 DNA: TGTGCCAGCAGGGAACAGGGGGCTGGCCAGCCCCAGCATTTT
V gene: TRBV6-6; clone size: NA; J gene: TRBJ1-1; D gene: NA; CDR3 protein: CASSYLSVMNTEAFF; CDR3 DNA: TGTGCCAGCAGTTACTTATCGGTTATGAACACTGAAGCTTTCTTT
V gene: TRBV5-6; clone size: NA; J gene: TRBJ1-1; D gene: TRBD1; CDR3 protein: CASSPRQGWNTEAFF; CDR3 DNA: TGTGCCAGCAGCCCGCGACAGGGATGGAACACTGAAGCTTTCTTT
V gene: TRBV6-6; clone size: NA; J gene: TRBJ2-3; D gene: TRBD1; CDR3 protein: CASSYALGQGKDTQYF; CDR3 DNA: TGTGCCAGCAGTTACGCGCTGGGACAGGGAAAAGATACGCAGTATTTT
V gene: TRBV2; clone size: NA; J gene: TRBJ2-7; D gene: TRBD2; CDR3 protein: CASSDPGGPKDEQYF; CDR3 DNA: TGTGCCAGCAGTGACCCGGGGGGGCCTAAGGACGAGCAGTACTTC
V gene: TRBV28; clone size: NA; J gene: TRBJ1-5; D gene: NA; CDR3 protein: CASSSGSGTQPQHF; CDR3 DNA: TGTGCCAGCAGTTCCGGATCGGGAACCCAGCCCCAGCATTTT
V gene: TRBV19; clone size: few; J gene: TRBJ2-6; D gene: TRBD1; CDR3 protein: CASTPRGRGSSGANVLTF; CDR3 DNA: TGTGCCAGTACCCCCCGGGGCAGGGGGAGCTCTGGGGCCAACGTCCTGACTTTC
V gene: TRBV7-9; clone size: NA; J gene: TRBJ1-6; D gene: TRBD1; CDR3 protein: CASSFLTGGESSPLHF; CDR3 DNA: TGTGCCAGCAGCTTCCTGACAGGGGGCGAGAGTTCACCCCTCCACTTT
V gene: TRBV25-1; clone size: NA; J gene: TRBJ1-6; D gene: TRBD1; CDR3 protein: CASSEYGSLRQGDSPLHF; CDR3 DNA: TGTGCCAGCAGTGAATATGGTTCCCTCAGACAGGGTGATTCACCCCTCCACTTT
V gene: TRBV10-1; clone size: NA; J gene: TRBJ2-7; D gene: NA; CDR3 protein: CASSESGLDYEQYF; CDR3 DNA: TGCGCCAGCAGTGAATCAGGGCTCGACTACGAGCAGTACTTC
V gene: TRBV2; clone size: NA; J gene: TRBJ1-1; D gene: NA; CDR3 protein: CATGGNVRDVVRTEAFF; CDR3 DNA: TGTGCCACCGGCGGGAACGTCAGGGATGTAGTTCGCACTGAAGCTTTCTTT
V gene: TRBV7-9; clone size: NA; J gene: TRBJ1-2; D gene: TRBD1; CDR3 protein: CASRGQGAPPGYGYTF; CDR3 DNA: TGTGCCAGCAGGGGACAGGGGGCTCCCCCTGGCTATGGCTACACCTTC
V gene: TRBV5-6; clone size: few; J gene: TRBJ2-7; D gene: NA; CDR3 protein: CASSSTIFSSYEQYF; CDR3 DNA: TGTGCCAGCAGCTCCACCATTTTCAGCTCCTACGAGCAGTACTTC